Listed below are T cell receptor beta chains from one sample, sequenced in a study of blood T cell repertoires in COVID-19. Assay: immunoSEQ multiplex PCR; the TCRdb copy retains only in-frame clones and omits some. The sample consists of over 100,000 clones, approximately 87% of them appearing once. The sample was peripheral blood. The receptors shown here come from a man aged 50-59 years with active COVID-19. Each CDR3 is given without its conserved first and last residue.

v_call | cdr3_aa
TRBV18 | ASSQEGTYNSPLH
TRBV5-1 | ASSLGRGLAGNTIY
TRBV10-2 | ASSTGTDTGELF
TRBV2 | ASRSHQLTSGGQY
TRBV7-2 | ASSLTRDNEQY
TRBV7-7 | ASSLSSRGVNTGELF
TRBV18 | ASSGEYEQY
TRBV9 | ASSALSRLGANEQF
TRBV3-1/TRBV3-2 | ASSLLAGQETQY
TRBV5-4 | ASSLEGAGTKETQY
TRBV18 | ASSPPSTGGAGNTEAF
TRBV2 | ASRKDITGELF
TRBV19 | ASSEDRGPPMY
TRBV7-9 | ASSLSTGVLPLH
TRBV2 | ASSAGQVNEKLF
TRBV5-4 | ASSPGTGPNEKLF
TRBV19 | ASSMSGTDYGYT
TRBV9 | ASSAGTGANEQF
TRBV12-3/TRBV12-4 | ATRGGNEGYT
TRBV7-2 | ASSRGARPNTGELF
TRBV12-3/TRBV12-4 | ASSLSGGTQY
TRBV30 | AWKPGGETQY
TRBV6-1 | ASSESNQPQH
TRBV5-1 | ASSSLDSSDIQY
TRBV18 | ASSPVGTGNTGELF
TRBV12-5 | ASGLGQVGNTIY
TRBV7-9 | ASSLDGYGYT
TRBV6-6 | ASSYRGGQQPQH
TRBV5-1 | ASRSTGGHQDTQY
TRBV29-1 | SVGIGQGARYGYT
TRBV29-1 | THGGGNSSPLH
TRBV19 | ASSTIQAWGNEKLF
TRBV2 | ASSGLAGENTGELF
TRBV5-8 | ASSFGTPGNTIY
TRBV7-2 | ASSPRGQAGGVHEQY
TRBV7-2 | ASSLNRGPGGYT
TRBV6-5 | ASSRPGQGLETQY
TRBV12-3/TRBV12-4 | ASSLEGGEAF
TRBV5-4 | ASSFSSGGLYEQY
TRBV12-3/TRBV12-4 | ASSLEGGEAF
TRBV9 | ASSVAGQGAGNTIY
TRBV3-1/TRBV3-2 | ASSYPSTGMNTEAF
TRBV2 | ASSVYGRQETQY
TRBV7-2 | ASSLVRPVSNEQF
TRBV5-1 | ASSQGTGSPNVLT
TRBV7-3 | ASSLIQGAAGELF
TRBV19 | ASSTRGNTIY
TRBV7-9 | ASSYGQATNEKLF
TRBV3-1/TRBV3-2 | ASSQGPDTQY
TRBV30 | AWSNPTGGRDTQY
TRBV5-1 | ASSLTQGRPQH
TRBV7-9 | ASSLVTGMRNTEAF
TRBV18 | ASSPDRQGVETQY
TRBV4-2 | ASSQELNQPQH
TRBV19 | ASSLSTEAF